One sample yielded the 13 T cell receptor beta chains listed below, sequenced in a study of radiation and T cells in renal cell carcinoma. Stated time point: blood 4 weeks post-SBRT, at nephrectomy. Treatment: 15 Gy SBRT to primary tumor, nephrectomy 4 weeks later. Libraries were prepared by immunoSEQ multiplex PCR; TCRdb keeps only in-frame clonotypes and omits some of them. The sample records 130,000 to 150,000 clones, about 88% being singletons. The sample was blood, taken from a patient whose treatment included radiotherapy and nephrectomy. All receptors come from a woman aged 45-59 years with renal cell carcinoma.

The J gene is TRBJ1-6, the V gene TRBV4-3; D is unclear. CDR3 length: 14 residues. Deletions cut 0 bases from V and 7 bases from J, with 7 bases between. The germline CDR1 and CDR2 sequences are LGHNA and YSLEER. This CDR3 is CASSQDNKNSPLHF. The CDR3 DNA sequence: TGCGCCAGCAGCCAAGATAACAAAAATTCACCCCTCCACTTT.

The chain is built from TRBV18 and TRBJ1-4, with 9 bases fitting TRBD1. Trimming removed 3 bases from V and 7 bases from J; junction bases left unmatched: 12. The CDR3 is made up of 17 amino acids. From germline, CDR1 is KGHSH and CDR2 LQKENI. Here the CDR3 reads CASSPQPGQGLSEKLFF. For the CDR3, the DNA is TGTGCCAGCTCACCGCAGCCGGGACAGGGTCTAAGTGAAAAACTGTTTTTT. The whole variable domain, remainder taken from reference TRBV18 and TRBJ1-4, is NAGVMQNPRHLVRRRGQEARLRCSPMKGHSHVYWYRQLPEEGLKFMVYLQKENIIDESGMPKERFSAEFPKEGPSILRIQQVVRGDSAAYFCASSPQPGQGLSEKLFFGSGTQLSVL.

V gene TRBV7-9 combines with J gene TRBJ2-7; D is perhaps TRBD1 or TRBD2 (6 bases each). The CDR3 is made up of 18 amino acids. Per the germline V gene, CDR1 is SEHNR and CDR2 is FQNEAQ (reference sequence). The ends were cut back, 0 bases at V and 1 base at J, with 19 bases in the middle. The CDR3 protein is CASSLAIGRGQGSYEQYF. CDR3 in DNA: TGTGCCAGCAGCTTAGCGATCGGGCGGGGCCAGGGGTCCTACGAGCAGTACTTC.

This clone has a single count. V usage is TRBV30 and J usage is TRBJ2-1, with TRBD2 matching 7 bases. Germline V gene lookup returns CDR1 GTSNPN and CDR2 SVGIG (reference sequence). V lost 0 bases and J lost 4; bases outside the gene matches: 6. The CDR3 runs to 15 residues. The CDR3 is CAWSVGLAVYNEQFF. The CDR3 DNA follows: TGTGCCTGGAGTGTAGGTCTAGCGGTTTACAATGAGCAGTTCTTC.

The chain couples TRBV5-1 to TRBJ1-1; D remains ambiguous. The germline V and J ends were trimmed by 0 bases and 6 bases, with 15 bases remaining between them. The CDR3 covers 15 residues. Germline CDR1 and CDR2: SGHRS and YFSETQ. Here the CDR3 reads CASSLDVTYSSEAFF. The CDR3 DNA reads TGCGCCAGCAGCTTGGACGTCACGTACTCCTCTGAAGCTTTCTTT.

The chain recombines TRBV28 with TRBJ2-7; 7 positions agree with TRBD2. V was pared by 10 bases and J by 3 bases, with 9 bases of the junction left unmatched. Germline V gives CDR1 MDHEN, CDR2 SYDVKM. The CDR3 is 13 residues long. The chain's CDR3 is CATQISGIYEQYF. CDR3 nucleotides: TGTGCCACCCAAATCAGCGGGATCTACGAGCAGTACTTC.

This clone was seen just once. CDR3 nucleotides: TGCGCCAGCAGCCGGACAGCCCTCACCGGGGAGCTGTTTTTT. Encoded protein: CASSRTALTGELFF. V usage is TRBV5-1 and J usage is TRBJ2-2; D possibly corresponds to TRBD1 (6 bases). Per germline, CDR1 SGHRS and CDR2 YFSETQ. The V gene lost 4 bases and the J gene lost 4 bases, with 11 bases spanning the gap. The CDR3 is 14 residues long.

J is TRBJ1-4 and V is TRBV5-1; no definite D call. Germline values: CDR1 SGHRS, CDR2 YFSETQ. The CDR3 runs 15 residues. V was clipped by 0 bases and J by 3 bases, with 9 bases between them. The CDR3 region has the DNA TGCGCCAGCAGCTTGGCGGGGTCCCCTAATGAAAAACTGTTTTTT. Translating it yields CASSLAGSPNEKLFF.

This clone occurred once. The chain couples TRBV4-1 to TRBJ2-7; D gene ambiguous. In germline, CDR1 is MGHRA, CDR2 YSYEKL. Between the trimmed V and J ends, which lost 0 bases and 5 bases, there was a span of 17 bases. This CDR3 contains 16 residues. The CDR3 DNA sequence: TGCGCCAGCAGCCAAGATCGGGTAGGGATAAGCGACGAGCAGTACTTC. Translation gives CASSQDRVGISDEQYF.

This chain links TRBV28 with TRBJ2-7, with TRBD2 identical over 12 bases. Germline CDR1 is MDHEN and CDR2 is SYDVKM. The CDR3 loop spans 17 amino acids. J was trimmed by 7 bases and V by 5 bases; bases with no gene match: 15. The CDR3 nucleotides read TGTGCCAGCAGTGGCGGTCCACTAGCGGGGGGTCTGGAGGAGCAGTACTTC. Protein product: CASSGGPLAGGLEEQYF.

The chain employs TRBV18 and TRBJ2-7; TRBD2 agrees at 9 bases. Germline V gene sequence: CDR1 KGHSH, CDR2 LQKENI. Unmatched junction bases numbered 10, after V lost 0 bases and J lost 7 bases. CDR3 length: 16 amino acids. CDR3 sequence: CASSPPGGRASQEQYF. The CDR3 region has the DNA TGTGCCAGCTCACCACCGGGCGGGAGGGCCTCCCAAGAGCAGTACTTC.

V is TRBV10-1 and J is TRBJ2-3; 8 bases map to TRBD2. V trimming: 4 bases; J trimming: 0 bases; junction bases outside the gene matches: 6. The CDR3 spans 16 residues. Germline V lookup: CDR1 WNHNN, CDR2 SYGVQD (reference sequence). The CDR3 here is CASSAGSGGSTDTQYF. The CDR3 DNA reads TGCGCCAGCAGTGCGGGGAGCGGGGGTAGCACAGATACGCAGTATTTT.

The chain employs TRBV10-2 and TRBJ2-1, with 7 bases lining up with TRBD2. With V trimmed by 7 bases and J by 5 bases, 8 bases remained unmatched. Germline CDR1 is WSHSY and CDR2 is SAAADI. The CDR3 spans 14 residues. The CDR3 DNA is TGCGCCAGCACTCCTAGGCGGGAGCACAATGAGCAGTTCTTC. Protein product: CASTPRREHNEQFF.